This TCR beta chain was documented in a study of neurological immune-mediated disorders. The authors made cDNA by 5'RACE with 10-nucleotide random UMIs. Each sequencing run yielded over 190 million TCR-beta sequences from 15-18 subjects. TCRdb redid the calling of the 5' RACE reads with MiXCR, one entry per CDR3 protein. The sample includes 30,000 to 40,000 distinct CDR3 sequences, nearly 7.5% of them seen just once. This clonotype was seen many times. The V and J ends lost 1 base and 5 bases, in that order; junction bases with no gene match: 2. CDR1 is SGHRS and CDR2 is YFSETQ in the germline V gene. This CDR3 spans 14 amino acids. Individuals who volunteered at a blood bank located in Maryland, USA, made up the group of healthy controls. The unsorted libraries were generated from a total of 2 million PBMCs, which had been stored in RNAlater at -80 C.

The TCR sequence derives from a woman between 40 and 50 years old in good health. Source material: PBMCs. The rearrangement joins TRBV5-1 to TRBJ2-2; 7 nucleotides line up with TRBD1. The CDR3 nucleotides read TGCGCCAGCAGCTTGCCACAGGGGACCGGGGAGCTGTTTTTT. This sequence encodes CASSLPQGTGELFF.